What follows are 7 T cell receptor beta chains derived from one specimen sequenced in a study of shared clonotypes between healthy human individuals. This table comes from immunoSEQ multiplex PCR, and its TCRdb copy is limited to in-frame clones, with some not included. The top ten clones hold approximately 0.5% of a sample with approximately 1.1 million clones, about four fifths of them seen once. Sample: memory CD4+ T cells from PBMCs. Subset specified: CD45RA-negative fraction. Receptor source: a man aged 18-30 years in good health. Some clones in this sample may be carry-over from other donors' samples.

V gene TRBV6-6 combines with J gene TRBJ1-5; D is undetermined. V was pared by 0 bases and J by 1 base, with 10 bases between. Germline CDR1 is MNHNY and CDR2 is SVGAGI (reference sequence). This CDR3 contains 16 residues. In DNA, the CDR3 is TGTGCCAGCAGTTACTCGAAGTGGCCGAGCAATCAGCCCCAGCATTTT. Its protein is CASSYSKWPSNQPQHF.

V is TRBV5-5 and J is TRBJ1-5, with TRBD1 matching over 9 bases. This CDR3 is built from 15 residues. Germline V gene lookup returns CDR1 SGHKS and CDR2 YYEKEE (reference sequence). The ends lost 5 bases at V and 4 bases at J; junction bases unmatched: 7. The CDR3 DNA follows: TGTGCCAGCAGTGCTTTACAGGGGGCGAATCAGCCCCAGCATTTT. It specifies CASSALQGANQPQHF.

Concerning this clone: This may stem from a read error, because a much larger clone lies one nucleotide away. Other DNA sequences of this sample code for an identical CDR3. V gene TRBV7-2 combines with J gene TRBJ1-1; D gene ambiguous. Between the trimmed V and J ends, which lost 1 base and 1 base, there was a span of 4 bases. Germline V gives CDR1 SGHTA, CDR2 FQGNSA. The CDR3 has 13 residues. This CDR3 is CASSLDRNTEAFF. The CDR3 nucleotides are TGTGCCAGCAGCTTAGACAGGAACACTGAAGCTTTCTTT.

This CDR3 is CSVPGTGAPGGSYNEQFF. The CDR3, as DNA: TGCAGCGTACCCGGGACAGGGGCTCCTGGTGGGTCCTACAATGAGCAGTTCTTC. This rearrangement joins TRBV29-1 to TRBJ2-1; 10 bases are shared with TRBD1. The CDR3 loop spans 18 amino acids. J gave up 1 base and V 6 bases, and 15 bases lay outside the gene matches. The germline CDR1 and CDR2 sequences are SQVTM and ANQGSEA.

The CDR3 coding sequence is TGTGCCATCCGGAATTGGGCGGGACCCTACGAGCAGTACTTC. This gives the protein CAIRNWAGPYEQYF. The chain joins TRBV10-3 to TRBJ2-7; TRBD2 might be the D (6 bases). Deletions cut 8 bases from V and 2 bases from J, with 16 bases between. The CDR3 spans 14 residues. Germline assignment: CDR1 ENHRY and CDR2 SYGVKD.

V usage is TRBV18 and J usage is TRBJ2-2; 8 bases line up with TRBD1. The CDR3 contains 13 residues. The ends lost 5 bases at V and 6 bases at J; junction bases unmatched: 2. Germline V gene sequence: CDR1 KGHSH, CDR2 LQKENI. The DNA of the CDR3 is TGTGCCAGCTCAGCGACAGGGGCCGGGGAGCTGTTTTTT. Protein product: CASSATGAGELFF.

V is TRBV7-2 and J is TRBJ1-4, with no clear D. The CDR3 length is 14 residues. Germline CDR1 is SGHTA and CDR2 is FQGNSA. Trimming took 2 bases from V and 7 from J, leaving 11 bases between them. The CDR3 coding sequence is TGTGCCAGCAGCTTAACGGCCGGCGGTGAAAAACTGTTTTTT. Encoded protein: CASSLTAGGEKLFF.